This entry lists 13 T cell receptor beta chains sequenced from one sample in a study of cytomegalovirus exposure and HLA in healthy donors. 60 Vbeta and 13 Jbeta primers were used in PCR. Sequencing was performed with immunoSEQ multiplex PCR; in TCRdb, only in-frame clones are kept and a portion is missing. The sample carries some 93,000 clones, 65% to 85% recorded once. Material for sequencing was PBMCs. The source is a man aged 50-60 years in good health and CMV-seronegative.

V and J are TRBV4-1 and TRBJ1-2; weak D call: TRBD1 (5 bases). Germline V lookup: CDR1 MGHRA, CDR2 YSYEKL. Trimming stripped 8 bases from V and 5 bases from J, with 18 bases between. The CDR3 loop spans 14 amino acids. CDR3 loop: CASRPDGARYGYTF. The CDR3 DNA is TGCGCCAGCCGCCCTGATGGGGCGAGGTATGGCTACACCTTC.

Concerning this clone itself: Different DNA sequences within this sample yield the same CDR3. V is TRBV9 and J is TRBJ2-7, with 8 positions matching TRBD1. CDR1 is SGDLS, CDR2 YYNGEE, per germline. With V trimmed by 0 bases and J by 3 bases, 2 bases remained unmatched. The CDR3 length is 14 residues. The CDR3 reads CASSVGQGNYEQYF. Here the CDR3 DNA reads TGTGCCAGCAGCGTAGGACAGGGGAACTACGAGCAGTACTTC.

CDR3 sequence: CASSHQQGFDTEAFF. Here the CDR3 DNA reads TGCGCCAGCAGCCACCAACAGGGGTTTGACACTGAAGCTTTCTTT. The chain couples TRBV4-3 to TRBJ1-1; TRBD1 agrees at 7 bases. The V segment lost 3 bases and the J segment 3 bases; nucleotides outside the gene matches: 7. Germline assignment: CDR1 LGHNA and CDR2 YSLEER. The CDR3 loop spans 15 amino acids.

The chain joins TRBV7-2 to TRBJ2-5; 8 bases map to TRBD2. Germline V gene data show CDR1 as SGHTA and CDR2 as FQGNSA. V was pared by 5 bases and J by 3 bases, with 8 bases of the junction left unmatched. The CDR3 length is 15 residues. The CDR3, as DNA: TGTGCCAGCAGCAAAAGCGGGGGCGGGGAAGAGACCCAGTACTTC. Its protein product is CASSKSGGGEETQYF.

This chain uses TRBV7-5 with TRBJ1-5; the listed D gene, TRBD1, was not tested against the DNA. TRBV7-5 is termed a pseudogene. The CDR3 is 15 residues long. The CDR3 bases are TGTGCCAGAAACGGCACCAGGGACATACGTCAGCCCCAGCATTTT. Translating gives CARNGTRDIRQPQHF.

This clone was seen a handful of times. The chain combines TRBV7-9 with TRBJ2-2; perhaps TRBD1 as D (5 bases). Trimming shortened V by 5 bases and J by 2 bases, and 15 bases separated the two germline ends. The CDR3 is 16 amino acids. Germline V gene lookup returns CDR1 SEHNR and CDR2 FQNEAQ (reference sequence). CDR3 amino acids: CASSPPRGRNTGELFF. The CDR3 DNA sequence: TGTGCCAGCAGCCCACCTAGGGGCCGAAACACCGGGGAGCTGTTTTTT.

The rearrangement uses TRBV2 and TRBJ2-3; TRBD2 aligns across 7 bases. CDR1 and CDR2 from the germline V gene are SNHLY and FYNNEI. This CDR3 comprises 13 residues. Trimming cost V 5 bases and J 10 bases; bases outside gene matches: 9. The CDR3: CASSITRERSQYF. The CDR3 region has the DNA TGTGCCAGCAGTATCACGCGGGAGAGGTCGCAGTATTTT.

V and J are TRBV30 and TRBJ2-7; 8 bases fit TRBD1. This CDR3 region has 14 residues. The trim removed 1 base at V and 4 bases at J, leaving 6 bases unmatched. Germline lookup yields CDR1 GTSNPN and CDR2 SVGIG (reference sequence). CDR3 protein: CAWSAGTGGYEQYF. The DNA of the CDR3 is TGTGCCTGGAGTGCCGGGACAGGCGGTTACGAGCAGTACTTC.

This chain joins TRBV15 and TRBJ1-4, with D perhaps TRBD1 (6 bases). CDR3 size: 15 residues. Deletions cut 5 bases from V and 7 bases from J, with 17 bases between. In germline, CDR1 is LNHNV, CDR2 YYDKDF (reference sequence). The CDR3, as DNA: TGTGCCACCAGCCAGGGAGCAGGGGAGAGTGAAAAACTGTTTTTT. It translates to CATSQGAGESEKLFF. The entire variable domain, with the rest obtained from reference TRBV15 and TRBJ1-4, is as follows: DAMVIQNPRYQVTQFGKPVTLSCSQTLNHNVMYWYQQKSSQAPKLLFHYYDKDFNNEADTPDNFQSRRPNTSFCFLDIRSPGLGDTAMYLCATSQGAGESEKLFFGSGTQLSVL.

The chain joins TRBV7-6 to TRBJ2-1, with D possibly being TRBD1 (5 bases). This CDR3 is built from 16 residues. V was shortened by 5 bases and J by 4 bases, with 18 bases between the two germline ends. Germline CDR1 SGHVS, CDR2 FNYEAQ. DNA of the CDR3: TGTGCCAGCAGCCTAAGTAGTTTTCAGGGATACAATGAGCAGTTCTTC. As protein: CASSLSSFQGYNEQFF.

V and J are TRBV6-5 and TRBJ1-2; D ambiguous. Trimming cost V 6 bases and J 3 bases, with 11 bases left between them. CDR3 length: 13 amino acids. Germline V gene sequence: CDR1 MNHEY, CDR2 SVGAGI. The CDR3 coding sequence is TGTGCCAGCAGGCGGGATACTGACTATGGCTACACCTTC. Its protein product is CASRRDTDYGYTF.

This clone was counted between two and nine times. Other DNA sequences in the same sample also yield this CDR3. CDR3 region: CASSSGQGYGYTF. The CDR3 DNA sequence: TGTGCCAGCAGTTCTGGACAGGGCTATGGCTACACCTTC. The chain combines TRBV28 with TRBJ1-2, with 8 bases that match TRBD1. Per the germline V gene, CDR1 is MDHEN and CDR2 is SYDVKM. V lost 4 bases to trimming and J lost 4 bases; unmatched junction nucleotides: 2. This CDR3 is built from 13 residues.

The genes are TRBV28 and TRBJ1-4; D not resolved. Germline values: CDR1 MDHEN, CDR2 SYDVKM. Trimming took off 4 bases at V and 5 bases at J, with 17 bases between the two ends. The CDR3 loop spans 16 amino acids. CDR3 in amino acids: CASSSPAQRVNEKLFF. CDR3 sequence (DNA): TGTGCCAGCAGTTCCCCCGCACAGAGGGTGAATGAAAAACTGTTTTTT.